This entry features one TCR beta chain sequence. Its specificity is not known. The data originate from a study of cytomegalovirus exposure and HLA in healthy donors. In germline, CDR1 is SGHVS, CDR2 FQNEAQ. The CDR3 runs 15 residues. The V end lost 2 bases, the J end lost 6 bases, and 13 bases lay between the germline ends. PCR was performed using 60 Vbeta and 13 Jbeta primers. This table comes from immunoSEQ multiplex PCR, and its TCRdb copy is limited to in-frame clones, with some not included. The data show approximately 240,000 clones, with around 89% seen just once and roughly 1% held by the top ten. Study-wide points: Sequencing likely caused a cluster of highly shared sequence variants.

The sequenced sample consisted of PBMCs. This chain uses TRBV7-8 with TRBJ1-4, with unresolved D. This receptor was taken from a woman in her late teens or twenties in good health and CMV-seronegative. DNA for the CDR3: TGTGCCAGCAGCTTAATAGGGAGGGCTGATGAAAAACTGTTTTTT. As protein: CASSLIGRADEKLFF.